Here is one T cell receptor beta chain with its context. Germline CDR1 and CDR2: LGHNA and YSLEER. With 2 bases clipped from V and 5 bases from J, the junction kept 11 bases outside the gene matches. The CDR3 is 19 amino acids. Profiled with immunoSEQ multiplex PCR; TCRdb holds only in-frame clones, not every one. The profile covers a few hundred thousand clones, with around 88% appearing a single time and 1.5% to 2% taken by the ten largest. This record belongs to a study of blood T cell repertoires in COVID-19. On the study more broadly: The origin of the acute and convalescent COVID-19 samples was the United States, Italy and Spain. T cells, B-cell-depleted T cells, or PBMCs supplied cDNA or gDNA.

This TCR came from a woman between 45 and 60 years old with acute or convalescent COVID-19. The chain has TRBV4-3 and TRBJ2-3; TRBD2 matches 15 bases. Sequenced input: peripheral blood. CDR3 sequence reads: CASSQRTGLAGGPGDTQYF. The CDR3 coding sequence is TGCGCCAGCAGCCAAAGAACGGGACTAGCGGGAGGCCCTGGAGATACGCAGTATTTT.